This passage covers 7 T cell receptor beta chains from one sample sequenced in a study of OX40 agonist ivuxolimab in advanced cancers. The table came from immunoSEQ multiplex PCR; TCRdb's copy has only in-frame clones and leaves some out. In the table there are roughly 80,000 clones, roughly 85% of which are singletons. Here the sequenced sample was CD4+ or CD8+ T cells sorted from blood, taken in a trial of the OX40 agonist ivuxolimab. The source of these receptors is an adult with an advanced solid tumor such as melanoma, head and neck, liver or kidney cancer.

The CDR3 region is CASSKRPGQGVAGELFF. CDR3 sequence (DNA): TGTGCCAGCAGCAAACGACCGGGACAGGGGGTGGCCGGGGAGCTGTTTTTT. The chain uses TRBV21-1 and TRBJ2-2; the tabulated D call, TRBD1, remains unverified against the DNA. TRBV21-1 corresponds to a pseudogene. The length of the CDR3 is 17 residues.

The chain employs TRBV7-2 and TRBJ1-2, with TRBD1 identical over 7 bases. The CDR3 runs to 14 residues. V lost 6 bases, J lost 4 bases, and 8 bases stayed unmatched. CDR1 and CDR2 (germline): SGHTA, FQGNSA. The CDR3 DNA reads as TGTGCCAGCAGTTTTCCTCGGACAGGCTATGGCTACACCTTC. It encodes CASSFPRTGYGYTF.

V usage is TRBV9 and J usage is TRBJ2-5; TRBD2 aligns across 7 bases. The J segment lost 5 bases and the V segment lost 3 bases, leaving 4 bases of the junction unmatched. Germline-derived CDR1 and CDR2 are SGDLS and YYNGEE. The CDR3 is 13 amino acids. The CDR3 is CASSGRGGETQYF. In DNA, the CDR3 is TGTGCCAGCAGCGGAAGGGGAGGGGAGACCCAGTACTTC.

This clone was observed a single time. CDR3 sequence reads: CASSLTGSGTDTQYF. Written as DNA, the CDR3 is TGTGCCAGCAGCCTCACCGGGTCAGGCACAGATACGCAGTATTTT. V and J are TRBV9 and TRBJ2-3, with D uncertain. The CDR3 runs to 15 residues. V gave up 4 bases and J gave up 1 base, with 13 bases separating them. CDR1 and CDR2 from the germline V gene are SGDLS and YYNGEE.

The rearrangement links TRBV19 to TRBJ1-2; tentative D call: TRBD1 (6 bases). The V end lost 5 bases, the J end lost 4 bases, and 17 bases lay between the germline ends. This CDR3 is 15 amino acids long. CDR1 is LNHDA, CDR2 SQIVND, per germline (reference sequence). CDR3 amino acids: CASSPGQRISYGYTF. CDR3 DNA sequence: TGTGCCAGTAGTCCCGGACAGCGCATCTCCTATGGCTACACCTTC. Filled out from reference TRBV19 and TRBJ1-2, the complete variable domain reads DGGITQSPKYLFRKEGQNVTLSCEQNLNHDAMYWYRQDPGQGLRLIYYSQIVNDFQKGDIAEGYSVSREKKESFPLTVTSAQKNPTAFYLCASSPGQRISYGYTFGSGTRLTVV.

This rearrangement joins TRBV18 to TRBJ2-3; D is undetermined. This CDR3 spans 15 amino acids. Germline V gives CDR1 KGHSH, CDR2 LQKENI. V gave up 6 bases and J gave up 4 bases, with 17 bases separating them. The CDR3 loop is CASSRNKPIADTQYF. CDR3 in DNA: TGTGCCAGCTCCAGAAACAAGCCCATAGCAGATACGCAGTATTTT.

The rearrangement uses TRBV5-6 and TRBJ2-5; TRBD2 might be the D (6 bases). Per the germline V gene, CDR1 is SGHDT and CDR2 is YYEEEE. The CDR3 runs to 14 residues. Trimming pared 4 bases from V and 5 bases from J, leaving 15 bases between. In nucleotides, the CDR3 is TGTGCCAGCAGCCCCTTTAGTCTAGCGGAGACCCAGTACTTC. It yields the protein CASSPFSLAETQYF.